One and the same sample provided the 21 T cell receptor beta chains below, sequenced in a study of blood T cell repertoires in COVID-19. Method: immunoSEQ multiplex PCR; TCRdb's copy keeps in-frame clones and lacks some. The sample lists 200,000 to 250,000 clones, about 84% occurring once. Material: peripheral blood. These receptors originate from a man older than 75 with acute or convalescent COVID-19.

The chain links TRBV3-1 (or the pseudogene TRBV3-2) to TRBJ2-7; 9 bases are shared with TRBD1. Germline values: CDR1 LGHDT, CDR2 YNNKEL (reference sequence). The length of the CDR3 is 17 residues. After removal of 0 bases from V and 6 bases from J, the junction contained 12 bases not matched to a gene. CDR3 sequence reads: CASSQDWTGTGRSEQYF. For the CDR3, the DNA is TGTGCCAGCAGCCAAGATTGGACCGGGACAGGGAGGTCCGAGCAGTACTTC.

The V gene is TRBV2, the J gene TRBJ2-1; 15 bases are a match to TRBD2. Germline V gives CDR1 SNHLY, CDR2 FYNNEI. The CDR3 is 15 residues long. Losses at the gene ends were 6 bases for V and 9 bases for J; bases not matched to a gene: 6. The CDR3 coding sequence is TGTGCCAGCAGGCCTCCGGGACTAGCGGGAGGTGAGCAGTTCTTC. Translated, it gives CASRPPGLAGGEQFF.

The rearrangement joins TRBV5-1 to TRBJ1-1; tentatively, D is TRBD1 (5 bases). Trimming removed 3 bases from V and 1 base from J, with 16 bases in between. This CDR3 is built from 16 residues. Germline CDR1 SGHRS, CDR2 YFSETQ. The CDR3 sequence: CASSYAGGTGNTEAFF. The DNA of the CDR3 is TGCGCCAGCAGCTATGCTGGGGGGACGGGGAACACTGAAGCTTTCTTT.

This clone has a single count. The CDR3 coding sequence is TGCGCCAGCAGCTTGACCCCTAGCGGGGGGGCAAACAATGAGCAGTTCTTC. Translated: CASSLTPSGGANNEQFF. The genes are TRBV5-1 and TRBJ2-1, with 12 bases identical to TRBD2. The CDR3 extends over 17 amino acids. V lost 1 base, J lost 5 bases, and 7 bases stayed unmatched. Germline CDR1 reads SGHRS; CDR2 reads YFSETQ.

The rearrangement uses TRBV5-6 and TRBJ1-3; D gene unclear. This CDR3 comprises 15 residues. The germline V gene encodes CDR1 SGHDT and CDR2 YYEEEE. V was cut by 0 bases and J by 0 bases, with 7 bases left in between. The CDR3 region has the DNA TGTGCCAGCAGCTTGGGGCGGCGCTCTGGAAACACCATATATTTT. Translating gives CASSLGRRSGNTIYF.

The chain links TRBV19 to TRBJ2-3; possibly TRBD2 for D (6 bases). V lost 4 bases, J lost 2 bases, and 13 bases lay in between. The germline V gene encodes CDR1 LNHDA and CDR2 SQIVND (reference sequence). This CDR3 has 15 residues. CDR3 amino acids: CASSTAGLITDTQYF. In nucleotides, the CDR3 is TGTGCCAGTAGTACGGCGGGGCTCATCACAGATACGCAGTATTTT.

Concerning this clone itself: The junction shows a germline mismatch at one end, possibly a read error. The J gene is TRBJ2-1, the V gene TRBV7-7; the D gene could be TRBD1 or TRBD2 (5 bases each). This CDR3 spans 20 amino acids. Germline V CDR1 and CDR2: SSHAT, FNYEAQ (reference sequence). In DNA, the CDR3 is TGTGCTAGCAGCTTAGGGGTCTCTGCCAGGAGGTCCCCGAGAGACAATGAGCAGTTCTTC. It yields the protein CASSLGVSARRSPRDNEQFF. The full variable domain, rest sourced from reference TRBV7-7 and TRBJ2-1, is GAGVSQSPRYKVTKRGQDVTLRCDPISSHATLYWYQQALGQGPEFLTYFNYEAQPDKSGLPSDRFSAERPEGSISTLTIQRTEQRDSAMYRCASSLGVSARRSPRDNEQFFGPGTRLTVL.

This chain links TRBV19 with TRBJ1-2; 7 bases align to TRBD1. V shed 3 bases and J 2 bases; nucleotides not matched to a gene: 3. Germline-derived CDR1 and CDR2 are LNHDA and SQIVND (reference sequence). CDR3 length equals 14 residues. CDR3 DNA: TGTGCCAGTAGTATCCAGGGGGAGAACTATGGCTACACCTTC. Protein: CASSIQGENYGYTF.

This rearrangement joins TRBV3-1 (or the pseudogene TRBV3-2) to TRBJ1-4; no firm D call. The length of the CDR3 is 14 residues. With 4 bases removed from V and 3 bases from J, the gap between germline ends came to 9 bases. Germline V gene sequence: CDR1 LGHDT, CDR2 YNNKEL (reference sequence). The DNA of the CDR3 is TGTGCCAGCAGCCCCCCCAGCGCTAATGAAAAACTGTTTTTT. Amino acid sequence: CASSPPSANEKLFF.

The chain carries TRBV19 and TRBJ1-4; tentative D call: TRBD1 (6 bases). V was trimmed by 4 bases and J by 5 bases, leaving 14 bases between them. Germline V CDR1 and CDR2: LNHDA, SQIVND (reference sequence). The CDR3 consists of 15 residues. The CDR3 DNA reads as TGTGCCAGTAGTAGGCGGCAGGGGCCGAATGAAAAACTGTTTTTT. It codes for CASSRRQGPNEKLFF.

The chain carries TRBV5-6 and TRBJ2-1, with a weak D call TRBD1 (6 bases). This CDR3 is built from 14 residues. Trimming removed 4 bases from V and 9 bases from J, with 17 bases in between. Germline values: CDR1 SGHDT, CDR2 YYEEEE. The CDR3 coding sequence is TGTGCCAGCAGCACAGGGCTTCGAGGTGGTGAGCAGTTCTTC. It yields the protein CASSTGLRGGEQFF.

V usage is TRBV18 and J usage is TRBJ2-3; a weak D match, TRBD2 (5 bases). V dropped 1 base and J dropped 2 bases, with 10 bases sitting between them. In germline, CDR1 is KGHSH, CDR2 LQKENI. This CDR3 region has 15 residues. The CDR3 nucleotides read TGTGCCAGCTCACCACTCTCGGGGTCCACAGATACGCAGTATTTT. This sequence encodes CASSPLSGSTDTQYF.

DNA of the CDR3: TGCGCCAGCAGCTTAATGGGAGGAGAGACCCAGTACTTC. Its protein is CASSLMGGETQYF. This chain connects TRBV5-1 to TRBJ2-5, with a possible D match to TRBD2 (6 bases). V lost 2 bases and J lost 4, with 9 bases in between. Germline lookup yields CDR1 SGHRS and CDR2 YFSETQ. This CDR3 has 13 residues.

The chain is built from TRBV19 and TRBJ1-5; no clear D. Between the trimmed V and J ends, which lost 6 bases and 1 base, there was a span of 13 bases. Germline CDR1 LNHDA, CDR2 SQIVND (reference sequence). There are 15 residues in the CDR3. The CDR3 nucleotides read TGTGCCAGTAGGGCCAGGAGGAGCAGCAATCAGCCCCAGCATTTT. It encodes CASRARRSSNQPQHF.

The chain is built from TRBV18 and TRBJ1-1; 9 bases are a match to TRBD1. The V gene's germline CDR1 is KGHSH and CDR2 LQKENI. V dropped 5 bases and J dropped 1; count of bases not matched to a gene: 8. CDR3 size: 16 residues. The DNA of the CDR3 is TGTGCCAGCTCATCCCGGGACAGGGTTTGGAACACTGAAGCTTTCTTT. This translates into CASSSRDRVWNTEAFF.

V is TRBV20-1 and J is TRBJ2-3; unclear D gene. V lost 3 bases and J 4 bases, leaving 5 bases between the germline ends. The CDR3 loop spans 11 amino acids. Germline CDR1 and CDR2: DFQATT and SNEGSKA (reference sequence). The CDR3 nucleotides are TGCAGTGCTAGCCTTGCAGATACGCAGTATTTT. The encoded protein is CSASLADTQYF.

This clone was counted only a few times. In DNA form, the CDR3 reads TGTGCCAGCAGCTTAGACAGGGACAGGGCGTTAAGGGACTATGGCTACACCTTC. It encodes CASSLDRDRALRDYGYTF. This chain joins TRBV7-8 and TRBJ1-2, with 9 bases that match TRBD1. This CDR3 spans 18 amino acids. Germline-derived CDR1 and CDR2 are SGHVS and FQNEAQ. V shed 1 base and J 3 bases; nucleotides not matched to a gene: 12.

The chain couples TRBV12-3 or TRBV12-4 to TRBJ2-5, with D unresolved. Deletions cut 11 bases from V and 4 bases from J, with 11 bases between. The CDR3 has 11 residues. This chain's CDR3 is CAGGGVETQYF. The CDR3 DNA is TGTGCCGGTGGCGGAGTAGAGACCCAGTACTTC.

The chain has TRBV2 and TRBJ1-6, with TRBD1 identical over 8 bases. The CDR3 sequence is 14 residues long. Germline lookup yields CDR1 SNHLY and CDR2 FYNNEI. J was trimmed by 7 bases and V by 8 bases; bases with no gene match: 7. Here the CDR3 reads CASLPGQANSPLHF. Written as DNA, the CDR3 is TGTGCCAGCCTCCCGGGACAGGCGAATTCACCCCTCCACTTT.

This clone was recorded a few times. The gene calls are TRBV29-1 and TRBJ1-5; 8 bases are a match to TRBD1. CDR1 is SQVTM, CDR2 ANQGSEA, per germline. The length of the CDR3 is 13 residues. V trimming: 8 bases; J trimming: 4 bases; junction bases outside the gene matches: 7. CDR3 bases: TGCAGCATAGGACAGGGATCTAATCAGCCCCAGCATTTT. Translating gives CSIGQGSNQPQHF.

The chain recombines TRBV6-5 with TRBJ2-1, with 8 bases that match TRBD2. This CDR3 is built from 14 residues. Germline CDR1 reads MNHEY; CDR2 reads SVGAGI. V shed 8 bases and J 3 bases; nucleotides not matched to a gene: 6. The CDR3 region has the DNA TGTGCCAGCCGTACTAGCGGTTTCTACAATGAGCAGTTCTTC. It yields the protein CASRTSGFYNEQFF.